Each of the 32 T cell receptor beta chains below was sequenced from the same sample in a study of molecular identifiers for immune sequencing clone quantification. TCRdb processed the PCR reads anew with MiXCR; each CDR3 protein has one entry. Altogether 490,000 or so distinct CDR3 sequences are present, about 25% being singletons, with the ten largest covering 0.76%. Sequenced input: naive CD8+ T cells from blood, with Jurkat cell RNA spiked in. Subset here: FACS-sorted CD8+CD4-CCR7+CD45RA+ naive T cells. All receptors derive from a human donor in good health. Some libraries in this study had Jurkat cell RNA spiked in.

A single count supports this clonotype. V gene TRBV11-2 combines with J gene TRBJ2-1; D remains unclear. CDR1 and CDR2 from the germline V gene are SGHAT and FQNNGV. There are 11 residues in the CDR3. With 4 bases removed from V and 12 bases from J, the gap between germline ends came to 10 bases. CDR3 residues: CASSSGSGQFF. The CDR3 DNA sequence: TGTGCCAGCAGCTCCGGCTCTGGGCAGTTCTTC.

This clonotype has only a few counts. The chain couples TRBV3-1 to TRBJ2-7; no reliable D call. Germline-derived CDR1 and CDR2 are LGHDT and YNNKEL (reference sequence). The V gene lost 4 bases and the J gene lost 0 bases, with 13 bases spanning the gap. CDR3 length: 15 amino acids. The DNA for the CDR3 is TGTGCCAGCAGCCCGGTCCCCCGATACTCCTACGAGCAGTACTTC. The encoded protein is CASSPVPRYSYEQYF.

This clonotype showed up just once. This may stem from a read error, because a much larger clone lies one nucleotide away. The chain has TRBV4-3 and TRBJ2-3; D unclear. The length of the CDR3 is 15 residues. Germline CDR1 LGHNA, CDR2 YSLEER. Trimming cost V 0 bases and J 1 base, with 8 bases left between them. CDR3 in amino acids: CASSQDAEGTDTQYF. The CDR3 bases are TGCGCCAGCAGCCAAGACGCCGAGGGCACAGATACGCAGTATTTT.

V is TRBV18 and J is TRBJ2-2; 8 bases match TRBD2. The germline CDR1 and CDR2 sequences are KGHSH and LQKENI. Trimming at V came to 5 bases and at J to 1 base, leaving 9 bases not matched to a gene. The CDR3 consists of 17 residues. For the CDR3, the DNA is TGTGCCAGCTCATCAACAGCGGGAGCCCTGAACACCGGGGAGCTGTTTTTT. Encoded protein: CASSSTAGALNTGELFF.

The rearrangement links TRBV4-1 to TRBJ1-2, with D possibly matching TRBD1 (6 bases). The CDR3 extends over 15 amino acids. The germline V and J ends were trimmed by 6 bases and 0 bases, with 14 bases remaining between them. Germline CDR1 and CDR2: MGHRA and YSYEKL. This CDR3 reads CASRRTATTNYGYTF. The CDR3 DNA is TGCGCCAGCAGAAGGACAGCGACAACTAACTATGGCTACACCTTC.

The CDR3 nucleotides read TGCAGTGCTAGACTAACCTACGAGCAGTACTTC. Its protein product is CSARLTYEQYF. The rearrangement links TRBV20-1 to TRBJ2-7; D gene ambiguous. V was cut by 2 bases and J by 2 bases, with 4 bases left in between. Germline V lookup: CDR1 DFQATT, CDR2 SNEGSKA (reference sequence). The CDR3 loop spans 11 amino acids.

Notes on this clonotype: A read error may be the cause here, since a much bigger clone is one base away. The chain recombines TRBV25-1 with TRBJ2-1; D ambiguous. The CDR3 length is 12 residues. CDR1 and CDR2 (germline): MGHDK, SYGVNS. In DNA form, the CDR3 reads TGTGCCAACAGTCCCCCGGGCAATGAGCAGTTCTTC. Its protein product is CANSPPGNEQFF. The full variable domain, rest sourced from reference TRBV25-1 and TRBJ2-1, is EADIYQTPRYLVIGTGKKITLECSQTMGHDKMYWYQQDPGMELHLIHYSYGVNSTEKGDLSSESTVSRIRTEHFPLTLESARPSHTSQYLCANSPPGNEQFFGPGTRLTVL.

V usage is TRBV7-6 and J usage is TRBJ2-7; D not resolved. This CDR3 is 13 amino acids long. The V end was cut by 3 bases, the J end by 3 bases, with 9 bases between. Germline CDR1 SGHVS, CDR2 FNYEAQ. DNA for the CDR3: TGTGCCAGCAGCTTGGGGTTTTACTACGAGCAGTACTTC. Its protein product is CASSLGFYYEQYF.

For this clonotype: At one end the junction does not follow the germline gene, possibly because of a read error. The rearrangement joins TRBV5-6 to TRBJ1-5; D is uncertain. CDR3 size: 15 residues. Germline lookup yields CDR1 SGHDT and CDR2 YYEEEE. The CDR3 sequence: CASSQTRASNQPQHF. DNA for the CDR3: TGTGCCAGCAGCCAAACGAGGGCAAGCAATCAACCCCAACATTTT.

Only a few counts were recorded for this clonotype. The chain uses TRBV4-1 and TRBJ2-1; unclear D gene. Between the trimmed V and J ends, which lost 4 bases and 3 bases, there was a span of 7 bases. Germline CDR1 and CDR2: MGHRA and YSYEKL. CDR3 size: 13 residues. The CDR3 nucleotides are TGCGCCAGCAGCCGGGTACGCTACAATGAGCAGTTCTTC. As protein: CASSRVRYNEQFF.

This clonotype was counted many times. The chain is built from TRBV5-1 and TRBJ2-7; the match to TRBD1 covers 8 bases. Losses at the gene ends were 6 bases for V and 2 bases for J; bases not matched to a gene: 10. Germline CDR1 SGHRS, CDR2 YFSETQ. This CDR3 comprises 15 residues. CDR3 protein: CASMTEGQGAYEQYF. CDR3 sequence (DNA): TGCGCCAGCATGACGGAAGGACAGGGAGCCTACGAGCAGTACTTC.

The genes are TRBV5-3 and TRBJ1-1, with 9 bases lining up with TRBD1. TRBV5-3 is marked as an open reading frame, function uncertain. V lost 3 bases and J lost 0; bases outside the gene matches: 3. The CDR3 is made up of 15 amino acids. Here the CDR3 DNA reads TGTGCCAGAAGCTGGAGGACAGGGGTGAACACTGAAGCTTTCTTT. This encodes CARSWRTGVNTEAFF.

This chain joins TRBV5-6 and TRBJ1-2; a weak D match, TRBD1 (5 bases). The CDR3 loop spans 15 amino acids. CDR1 is SGHDT and CDR2 is YYEEEE in the germline V gene. V dropped 3 bases and J dropped 6 bases, with 18 bases sitting between them. CDR3 bases: TGTGCCAGCAGCTCCCCGGGACTCAATATCGATGGCTACACCTTC. Amino acids: CASSSPGLNIDGYTF.

The V and J genes are TRBV20-1 and TRBJ2-1, with TRBD2 matching 13 bases. The CDR3 runs 17 residues. The germline V gene has CDR1 DFQATT and CDR2 SNEGSKA (reference sequence). The V segment lost 5 bases and the J segment 0 bases; nucleotides outside the gene matches: 7. CDR3 DNA: TGCAGTGCTTCCGAACTAGCGGGGGGGCTCTCCTACAATGAGCAGTTCTTC. Translated, it gives CSASELAGGLSYNEQFF.

Regarding this clonotype: A much larger clone is a single base away; this may be a read error. CDR3 sequence: CASSLNPAPDSPLHF. Here the CDR3 DNA reads TGTGCCAGCAGTCTTAATCCGGCACCGGATTCACCCCTCCACTTT. The chain links TRBV25-1 to TRBJ1-6, with no clear D. CDR1 is MGHDK, CDR2 SYGVNS, per germline. CDR3 length: 15 residues. Trimming shortened V by 5 bases and J by 8 bases, and 16 bases separated the two germline ends.

This clonotype was seen a handful of times. Germline is not matched at one junction end, which may reflect a read error. The genes are TRBV7-9 and TRBJ2-7; D unresolved. CDR3 length equals 13 residues. In germline, CDR1 is SEHNR, CDR2 FQNEAQ (reference sequence). This CDR3 is CASVGPVSYAQYF. CDR3 bases: TGTGCCAGCGTGGGTCCAGTTTCTTACGCGCAGTACTTC.

This clonotype has just a few counts. This chain uses TRBV19 with TRBJ2-7; TRBD1 aligns across 8 bases. This CDR3 has 14 residues. J was trimmed by 1 base and V by 3 bases; bases with no gene match: 2. Germline V lookup: CDR1 LNHDA, CDR2 SQIVND (reference sequence). Written as DNA, the CDR3 is TGTGCCAGTAGTATGACAGGGGCTTCCTACGAGCAGTACTTC. As protein: CASSMTGASYEQYF.

The chain combines TRBV6-5 with TRBJ1-1; no clear D gene. CDR3 length: 13 amino acids. V shed 6 bases and J shed 3 bases, with 11 bases lying between them. Germline CDR1 MNHEY, CDR2 SVGAGI. CDR3 protein: CASSPGRYTEAFF. CDR3 nucleotides: TGTGCCAGCAGCCCCGGACGCTACACTGAAGCTTTCTTT.

This clonotype showed up just a few times. V is TRBV20-1 and J is TRBJ2-1, with D possibly matching TRBD2 (5 bases). Germline CDR1 DFQATT, CDR2 SNEGSKA (reference sequence). CDR3 size: 11 residues. V was pared by 3 bases and J by 9 bases, with 9 bases between. CDR3 nucleotide sequence: TGCAGTGCTAGGTGGGAGACTGAGCAGTTCTTC. Protein sequence: CSARWETEQFF.

The V call is TRBV13, the J call TRBJ2-7; D possibly uses TRBD1 or TRBD2 (5 bases each). CDR1 and CDR2 (germline): PRHDT, FYEKMQ (reference sequence). Trimming took off 4 bases at V and 4 bases at J, with 17 bases between the two ends. The CDR3 is 15 residues long. CDR3 DNA sequence: TGTGCCAGCAGCTATAATCAGAGGGGTCTGTACGAGCAGTACTTC. Translated, it gives CASSYNQRGLYEQYF.

This clonotype was seen just once. With a much larger clone just one base away, this may be a read error. The rearrangement joins TRBV7-2 to TRBJ2-1, with a weak D call TRBD1 (6 bases). This CDR3 region has 15 residues. V was cut by 6 bases and J by 0 bases, with 12 bases left in between. The V gene's germline CDR1 is SGHTA and CDR2 FQGNSA. The CDR3 sequence: CASRHDRSSYNEQFF. CDR3 DNA sequence: TGTGCCAGCAGACACGACAGGAGCTCCTACAATGAGCAGTTCTTC.

This chain connects TRBV6-6 to TRBJ2-1; the match to TRBD2 covers 11 bases. The V gene's germline CDR1 is MNHNY and CDR2 SVGAGI (reference sequence). Losses at the gene ends were 2 bases for V and 10 bases for J; bases not matched to a gene: 4. There are 14 residues in the CDR3. The CDR3 spells CASSYIAGGREQFF. The CDR3, as DNA: TGTGCCAGCAGTTACATAGCGGGGGGGCGAGAGCAGTTCTTC.

As to this clonotype: Being one base from a much bigger clone, this may be a read error. The V gene is TRBV7-8, the J gene TRBJ2-3; 9 bases line up with TRBD2. The CDR3 covers 18 residues. Germline values: CDR1 SGHVS, CDR2 FQNEAQ. V lost 5 bases to trimming and J lost 3 bases; unmatched junction nucleotides: 15. The CDR3 DNA reads TGTGCCAGCAGCCTAGGGGGCGGGAGGGCTTTTTGGACAGATACGCAGTATTTT. It specifies CASSLGGGRAFWTDTQYF.

The chain uses TRBV7-9 and TRBJ1-6; no definite D call. V lost 1 base to trimming and J lost 11 bases, with 18 bases between them. Germline CDR1 is SEHNR and CDR2 is FQNEAQ (reference sequence). The CDR3 runs to 16 residues. CDR3 DNA: TGTGCCAGCAGCTTAGTGCGCCCGGCCGATGACGCACCCCTCCACTTT. This gives the protein CASSLVRPADDAPLHF.

This clonotype was observed a few times. The chain employs TRBV7-9 and TRBJ1-4; unclear D gene. The CDR3 spans 12 residues. V lost 5 bases, J lost 10 bases, and 11 bases lay in between. Germline V gene sequence: CDR1 SEHNR, CDR2 FQNEAQ (reference sequence). CDR3 sequence reads: CASSQNDGKLFF. The CDR3 DNA reads as TGTGCCAGCAGCCAAAACGACGGAAAACTGTTTTTT.

This clonotype was recorded a few times. The chain uses TRBV6-6 and TRBJ1-2, with D perhaps TRBD1 (5 bases). The CDR3 totals 12 residues. Germline-derived CDR1 and CDR2 are MNHNY and SVGAGI (reference sequence). The V and J ends lost 7 bases and 4 bases respectively, with 10 bases between them. CDR3 in amino acids: CASTGLIYGYTF. CDR3 nucleotides: TGTGCCAGCACGGGACTGATCTATGGCTACACCTTC.

This clonotype was picked up a small number of times. This chain links TRBV20-1 with TRBJ2-7; perhaps TRBD1 as D (6 bases). Trimming left V 7 bases short and J 1 base short, with 20 bases between. Germline loops: CDR1 DFQATT, CDR2 SNEGSKA (reference sequence). The CDR3 has 15 residues. CDR3 in DNA: TGCAGTGTCATCAAACGCCGGGACATATCCTACGAGCAGTACTTC. Amino acids: CSVIKRRDISYEQYF.

This clonotype occurred many times. CDR3 sequence: CASRRTGRTSTDTQYF. The CDR3 region has the DNA TGTGCCAGCAGGCGCACAGGGAGGACTAGCACAGATACGCAGTATTTT. The V gene is TRBV6-1, the J gene TRBJ2-3; D may match TRBD1 or TRBD2 (6 bases each). The CDR3 runs 16 residues. The germline gives CDR1 MNHNS, CDR2 SASEGT. V lost 6 bases and J 0 bases, leaving 16 bases between the germline ends.

In this sample, this clonotype turned up once. Germline is not matched at one junction end, which may reflect a read error. The chain couples TRBV10-3 to TRBJ1-2; D not certain. In germline, CDR1 is ENHRY, CDR2 SYGVKD. There are 15 residues in the CDR3. The CDR3 region has the DNA TGTGCCATCAGTGAGTCGGAGGCGGGCTACTATGGCTACGCCTTC. Residues: CAISESEAGYYGYAF.

This clonotype was detected ten times or more. The chain couples TRBV9 to TRBJ2-7, with 11 bases that match TRBD2. V gave up 4 bases and J gave up 4 bases; unmatched junction bases: 10. CDR1 is SGDLS and CDR2 is YYNGEE in the germline V gene. There are 16 residues in the CDR3. Written as DNA, the CDR3 is TGTGCCAGCAGCCCCCAACCGGGACTAGCGGTTTACGAGCAGTACTTC. This translates into CASSPQPGLAVYEQYF.

As concerns this clonotype: This may be a read error, as it is one base from a much larger clone. The J gene is TRBJ1-1, the V gene TRBV13, with D maybe TRBD1 (5 bases). Deletions cut 8 bases from V and 4 bases from J, with 11 bases between. CDR1 is PRHDT, CDR2 FYEKMQ, per germline (reference sequence). CDR3 length: 12 residues. The CDR3 DNA reads TGTGCCAGCTGCAGGGCGAGCACTGAAGCTTTCTTT. It is translated as CASCRASTEAFF. The full variable domain, with the rest looked up from reference TRBV13 and TRBJ1-1, is AAGVIQSPRHLIKEKRETATLKCYPIPRHDTVYWYQQGPGQDPQFLISFYEKMQSDKGSIPDRFSAQQFSDYHSELNMSSLELGDSALYFCASCRASTEAFFGQGTRLTVV.

DNA of the CDR3: TGTGCCAGCAGCTTAGGAGGGGATTTTGAGCAGTTCTTC. Amino acids: CASSLGGDFEQFF. The V call is TRBV7-2, the J call TRBJ2-1, with D possibly called TRBD1 or TRBD2 (5 bases each). The CDR3 runs to 13 residues. V lost 1 base to trimming and J lost 9 bases, with 10 bases between them. Germline values: CDR1 SGHTA, CDR2 FQGNSA. The whole variable domain, filled in from reference TRBV7-2 and TRBJ2-1, reads GAGVSQSPSNKVTEKGKDVELRCDPISGHTALYWYRQSLGQGLEFLIYFQGNSAPDKSGLPSDRFSAERTGGSVSTLTIQRTQQEDSAVYLCASSLGGDFEQFFGPGTRLTVL.